This T cell receptor (beta chain) is drawn from a study of blood T cell repertoires in COVID-19. Across the study: Spain, Italy and the United States supplied samples that represented acute and convalescent COVID-19. The analysed material was cDNA or gDNA that came from T cells, B-cell-depleted T cells, or PBMCs.

In the original analysis: By means of reference gene primer amplification, nucleated cell counts were estimated. Clones were sequenced by immunoSEQ multiplex PCR, and TCRdb holds only the in-frame ones, with some missing. Clonal size and the V and J genes are those of that table, whereas D and trimming came from the DNA. This table holds around 260,000 clones, 85% found once. Trimming cost V 5 bases and J 7 bases; bases outside gene matches: 14. The V gene's germline CDR1 is LNHDA and CDR2 SQIVND (reference sequence). There are 15 residues in the CDR3. This clone showed up just once. The source material was peripheral blood. The receptor comes from a human donor in a cohort sampled during active COVID-19. The rearrangement links TRBV19 to TRBJ2-7, with 7 bases matching TRBD1. This CDR3 reads CASSRPGTAFREQYF. The CDR3 region has the DNA TGTGCCAGTAGTCGACCCGGGACAGCCTTTCGTGAGCAGTACTTC.